This entry lists 17 T cell receptor beta chains sequenced from one sample in a study of blood T cell repertoires in COVID-19 (dated by TCRdb to 2019 to 2021). To prepare the library, the immunoSEQ multiplex PCR assay was applied. Entries here come from immuneACCESS through TCRdb and include only in-frame sequences with V and J called. Some clones fail to appear in such tables; in the studies checked, an unresolved V gene covers under half of the shortfall, and the cause of the remainder is unknown. This sample is represented by some 100,000 clones; roughly nine tenths of them were singletons. The top ten constitute roughly 2% of the sample. Material for sequencing was peripheral blood. The origin of the receptors is a human donor with active COVID-19. The donor label of this sample is uncertain.

The rearrangement joins TRBV6-1 to TRBJ1-2; maybe TRBD1 (6 bases). V lost 2 bases and J lost 1, with 20 bases in between. The germline CDR1 and CDR2 sequences are MNHNS and SASEGT. There are 18 residues in the CDR3. CDR3 DNA: TGTGCCAGCAGTGAAAGTGGCAGGGGCCGATCCATTAACTATGGCTACACCTTC. Protein product: CASSESGRGRSINYGYTF.

The genes are TRBV6-5 and TRBJ1-2; no clear D gene. The CDR3 has 14 residues. Germline CDR1 reads MNHEY; CDR2 reads SVGAGI. The V end lost 7 bases, the J end lost 0 bases, and 12 bases lay between the germline ends. The CDR3 spells CASTGGLPNYGYTF. In DNA form, the CDR3 reads TGTGCCAGCACCGGAGGTCTTCCTAACTATGGCTACACCTTC.

This clone was seen a single time. V and J are TRBV6-4 and TRBJ2-1; D remains ambiguous. Germline V CDR1 and CDR2: MRHNA, SNTAGT. Trimming shortened V by 0 bases and J by 12 bases, and 12 bases separated the two germline ends. The CDR3 totals 13 residues. Here the CDR3 DNA reads TGTGCCAGCAGTGACTCCTGGGCTACGGTGCAGTTCTTC. It yields the protein CASSDSWATVQFF.

V and J are TRBV19 and TRBJ1-2; 8 bases are a match to TRBD1. V was pared by 7 bases and J by 6 bases, with 13 bases of the junction left unmatched. The CDR3 runs 15 residues. Germline lookup yields CDR1 LNHDA and CDR2 SQIVND (reference sequence). CDR3 amino acids: CASNQTTGDLNGYTF. DNA for the CDR3: TGTGCCAGTAACCAGACGACAGGGGATCTAAATGGCTACACCTTC.

The chain couples TRBV19 to TRBJ1-5, with D unclear. Germline V gene lookup returns CDR1 LNHDA and CDR2 SQIVND (reference sequence). V gave up 7 bases and J gave up 2 bases, with 21 bases separating them. CDR3 length: 17 residues. CDR3 in amino acids: CASTYSVPGAGNQPQHF. As DNA, the CDR3 is TGTGCCAGTACCTATAGCGTTCCGGGCGCGGGCAATCAGCCCCAGCATTTT. The entire variable domain, with the rest obtained from reference TRBV19 and TRBJ1-5, is as follows: DGGITQSPKYLFRKEGQNVTLSCEQNLNHDAMYWYRQDPGQGLRLIYYSQIVNDFQKGDIAEGYSVSREKKESFPLTVTSAQKNPTAFYLCASTYSVPGAGNQPQHFGDGTRLSIL.

In this sample, this clone turned up a few times. This rearrangement joins TRBV7-8 to TRBJ1-5, with D possibly TRBD1 on 5 matching bases. V gave up 6 bases and J gave up 4 bases, with 7 bases separating them. Germline V gene lookup returns CDR1 SGHVS and CDR2 FQNEAQ. The CDR3 consists of 12 residues. CDR3 DNA sequence: TGTGCCAGCAGGCAGGGTAATCAGCCCCAGCATTTT. Residues: CASRQGNQPQHF.

The chain recombines TRBV19 with TRBJ1-3; D remains ambiguous. The CDR3 loop spans 15 amino acids. Germline values: CDR1 LNHDA, CDR2 SQIVND (reference sequence). The germline V and J ends were trimmed by 5 bases and 2 bases, with 13 bases remaining between them. CDR3 loop: CASSATLTTGNTIYF. CDR3 bases: TGTGCCAGTAGTGCCACCCTAACTACTGGAAACACCATATATTTT.

The chain is built from TRBV9 and TRBJ2-1, with 8 bases matching TRBD2. The CDR3 length is 18 residues. Trimming at V came to 4 bases and at J to 4 bases, leaving 16 bases not matched to a gene. Germline lookup yields CDR1 SGDLS and CDR2 YYNGEE. CDR3 coding DNA: TGTGCCAGCAGCTCCCCCCCCTCCGGGACTAGACCTTACAATGAGCAGTTCTTC. Protein: CASSSPPSGTRPYNEQFF.

The chain joins TRBV10-3 to TRBJ2-2; 8 positions match TRBD1. CDR3 length: 13 residues. The germline V gene has CDR1 ENHRY and CDR2 SYGVKD. V gave up 3 bases and J gave up 6 bases; unmatched junction bases: 0. CDR3 sequence reads: CAISEQGAGELFF. As DNA, the CDR3 is TGTGCCATCAGTGAACAGGGGGCCGGGGAGCTGTTTTTT.

V usage is TRBV7-3 and J usage is TRBJ2-3; TRBD2 matches at 8 bases. Unmatched junction bases numbered 5, after V lost 4 bases and J lost 5 bases. Looked up from germline, CDR1 is SGHTA and CDR2 is FQGTGA. The CDR3 length is 14 residues. The CDR3 DNA reads TGTGCCAGCAGCTACAGCGGGGGCCAAGATACGCAGTATTTT. Its translation is CASSYSGGQDTQYF.

For the CDR3, the DNA is TGTGCCAGCAGTTACCCCCGAGACAGGGTCAACGAGCAGTACTTC. This translates into CASSYPRDRVNEQYF. The chain is built from TRBV6-5 and TRBJ2-7, with 7 bases identical to TRBD1. The CDR3 is made up of 15 amino acids. After removal of 2 bases from V and 5 bases from J, the junction contained 9 bases not matched to a gene. Germline V gene sequence: CDR1 MNHEY, CDR2 SVGAGI.

The chain links TRBV10-3 to TRBJ2-1, with TRBD2 identical over 12 bases. Per germline, CDR1 ENHRY and CDR2 SYGVKD. The CDR3 contains 14 residues. V lost 10 bases, J lost 7 bases, and 8 bases stayed unmatched. DNA of the CDR3: TGTGCCACCGTGACTAGCGGGGGTTGGAATGAGCAGTTCTTC. This codes for CATVTSGGWNEQFF.

This clone was picked up a small number of times. The V gene is TRBV15, the J gene TRBJ1-5; TRBD1 agrees at 9 bases. Looked up from germline, CDR1 is LNHNV and CDR2 is YYDKDF (reference sequence). Germline trimming cut 8 bases from V and 5 bases from J; bases unmatched to any gene: 13. This CDR3 is 16 amino acids long. The CDR3 nucleotides read TGTGCCACCCAACTAAGATCCGGGACAGGGTATCAGCCCCAGCATTTT. As protein: CATQLRSGTGYQPQHF.

V gene TRBV6-1 combines with J gene TRBJ2-7; the D is unclear. The germline V gene has CDR1 MNHNS and CDR2 SASEGT. This CDR3 has 13 residues. The V gene lost 2 bases and the J gene lost 3 bases, with 8 bases spanning the gap. The CDR3 DNA is TGTGCCAGCAGTGAATCGGTCCGCTACGAGCAGTACTTC. This gives the protein CASSESVRYEQYF.

The chain recombines TRBV19 with TRBJ1-5, with TRBD1 identical over 7 bases. Trimming removed 6 bases from V and 3 bases from J; junction bases left unmatched: 5. Germline assignment: CDR1 LNHDA and CDR2 SQIVND (reference sequence). This CDR3 comprises 14 residues. The CDR3 nucleotides are TGTGCCAGTAGCCCCGGGACAGTCAATCAGCCCCAGCATTTT. Translating gives CASSPGTVNQPQHF.

The table lists this clone with a count of one. CDR3 nucleotides: TGTGCCAGCAGCTTGAGCAGGGGGCTGAGCGCCGGGGAGCTGTTTTTT. Amino acids: CASSLSRGLSAGELFF. This sequence joins TRBV5-4 and TRBJ2-2, with 8 bases aligning to TRBD1. V shed 1 base, J shed 6 bases, and the junction held 8 bases outside the gene matches. Germline loops: CDR1 SGHNT, CDR2 YYREEE (reference sequence). The CDR3 is 16 residues long. Together with reference TRBV5-4 and TRBJ2-2, the CDR3 gives the full variable domain: ETGVTQSPTHLIKTRGQQVTLRCSSQSGHNTVSWYQQALGQGPQFIFQYYREEENGRGNFPPRFSGLQFPNYSSELNVNALELDDSALYLCASSLSRGLSAGELFFGEGSRLTVL.

The V gene is TRBV6-6, the J gene TRBJ2-1; 11 bases match TRBD2. The CDR3 has 14 amino acids. CDR1 is MNHNY and CDR2 is SVGAGI in the germline V gene (reference sequence). The V gene end was trimmed by 8 bases and the J gene end by 7 bases; junction bases not matched to a gene: 7. The CDR3 bases are TGTGCCAGCCGTAGCGGGGGGGCTCAGAATGAGCAGTTCTTC. Protein sequence: CASRSGGAQNEQFF.